This is a list of T cell receptor beta chains from one sample in a study of T cells in tuberculosis. Measured with immunoSEQ multiplex PCR; TCRdb has only the in-frame clones, and not every one. This sample carries some 34,000 clones, nearly 90% of them seen once, and the ten largest clones take about 5.2%. Sample: PBMCs, taken at tuberculosis diagnosis. The origin of the receptors is an adult with tuberculosis. CDR3s include the opening cysteine and the closing phenylalanine or tryptophan. The D gene is left open where the match is weak.

v_gene: TRBV1; d_gene: .; j_gene: TRBJ2-3; CDR3aa: CTSSHPKEREGTDTQYF; CDR3nt: TGCACCAGCAGCCATCCAAAGGAGCGGGAAGGGACAGATACGCAGTATTTT
v_gene: TRBV14; d_gene: .; j_gene: TRBJ1-4; CDR3aa: CASSQAVPTATNEKLFF; CDR3nt: TGTGCCAGCAGCCAAGCGGTTCCGACAGCAACTAATGAAAAACTGTTTTTT
v_gene: TRBV4-3; d_gene: .; j_gene: TRBJ2-2; CDR3aa: CASSPRGDTGELFF; CDR3nt: TGCGCCAGCAGCCCCAGGGGTGACACCGGGGAGCTGTTTTTT
v_gene: TRBV7-8; d_gene: TRBD1; j_gene: TRBJ2-1; CDR3aa: CASSVGQLTYNEQFF; CDR3nt: TGTGCCAGCAGCGTGGGACAGCTTACCTACAATGAGCAGTTCTTC
v_gene: TRBV7-9; d_gene: TRBD1; j_gene: TRBJ1-5; CDR3aa: CASSLGDSGNHNQPQHF; CDR3nt: TGTGCCAGCAGCTTAGGGGACAGTGGGAACCATAATCAGCCCCAGCATTTT
v_gene: TRBV27; d_gene: TRBD2; j_gene: TRBJ2-1; CDR3aa: CASSLSGLAINEQFF; CDR3nt: TGTGCCAGCAGTTTATCTGGACTAGCTATTAATGAGCAGTTCTTC
v_gene: TRBV28; d_gene: .; j_gene: TRBJ1-5; CDR3aa: CASTYNRVQPQHF; CDR3nt: TGTGCCAGCACTTACAACAGGGTCCAGCCCCAGCATTTT
v_gene: TRBV5-1; d_gene: .; j_gene: TRBJ1-2; CDR3aa: CASSLGQPTAVYGYTF; CDR3nt: TGCGCCAGCAGCTTGGGGCAGCCGACGGCGGTCTATGGCTACACCTTC
v_gene: TRBV28; d_gene: .; j_gene: TRBJ1-1; CDR3aa: CASSSDKAEAFF; CDR3nt: TGTGCCAGCAGTTCTGACAAGGCCGAAGCTTTCTTT
v_gene: TRBV11-2; d_gene: TRBD1; j_gene: TRBJ2-7; CDR3aa: CASSLDRGTGGEQYF; CDR3nt: TGTGCCAGCAGCTTAGATCGAGGAACAGGGGGAGAGCAGTACTTC
v_gene: TRBV14; d_gene: TRBD1; j_gene: TRBJ1-4; CDR3aa: CASSRDRLNEKLFF; CDR3nt: TGTGCCAGCAGCCGGGACAGACTGAATGAAAAACTGTTTTTT
v_gene: TRBV2; d_gene: TRBD2; j_gene: TRBJ2-1; CDR3aa: CASKTGTSGRHEQFF; CDR3nt: TGTGCCAGCAAAACCGGGACTAGCGGGAGGCATGAGCAGTTCTTC
v_gene: TRBV28; d_gene: TRBD2; j_gene: TRBJ2-1; CDR3aa: CASSSAGGGYNEQFF; CDR3nt: TGTGCCAGCAGTTCAGCGGGAGGAGGGTACAATGAGCAGTTCTTC
v_gene: TRBV4-3; d_gene: TRBD2; j_gene: TRBJ2-3; CDR3aa: CASSQDWLAASTDTQYF; CDR3nt: TGCGCCAGCAGCCAAGACTGGCTAGCGGCTAGCACAGATACGCAGTATTTT